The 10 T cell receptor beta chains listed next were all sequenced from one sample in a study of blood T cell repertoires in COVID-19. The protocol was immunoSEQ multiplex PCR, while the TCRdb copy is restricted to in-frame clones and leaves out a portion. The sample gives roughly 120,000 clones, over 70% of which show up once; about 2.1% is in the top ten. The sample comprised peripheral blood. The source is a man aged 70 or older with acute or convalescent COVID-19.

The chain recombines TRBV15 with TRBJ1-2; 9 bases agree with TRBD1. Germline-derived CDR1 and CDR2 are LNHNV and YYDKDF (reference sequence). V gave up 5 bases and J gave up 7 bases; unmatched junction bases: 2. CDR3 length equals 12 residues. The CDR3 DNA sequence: TGTGCCACCAGCGACAGGGGGAGTGGCTACACCTTC. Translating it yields CATSDRGSGYTF.

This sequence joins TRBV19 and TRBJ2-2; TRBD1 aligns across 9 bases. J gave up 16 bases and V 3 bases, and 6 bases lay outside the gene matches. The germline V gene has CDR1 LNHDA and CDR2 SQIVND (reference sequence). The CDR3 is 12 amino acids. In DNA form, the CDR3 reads TGTGCCAGTAGTATCCGGGGACAGGGACCGTTTTTT. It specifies CASSIRGQGPFF.

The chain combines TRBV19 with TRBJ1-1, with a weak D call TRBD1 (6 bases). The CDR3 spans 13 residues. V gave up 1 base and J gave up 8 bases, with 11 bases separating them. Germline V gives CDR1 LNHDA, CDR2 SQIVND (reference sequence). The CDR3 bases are TGTGCCAGTAGTATAGGTACAGGGTTGGAAGCTTTCTTT. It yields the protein CASSIGTGLEAFF.

The CDR3 spells CASSNRVGSGNTIYF. In DNA, the CDR3 is TGTGCCAGCAGTAACAGGGTAGGCTCTGGAAACACCATATATTTT. The gene calls are TRBV27 and TRBJ1-3; D possibly corresponds to TRBD1 (6 bases). Trimming left V 5 bases short and J 0 bases short, with 11 bases between. Germline V gene lookup returns CDR1 MNHEY and CDR2 SMNVEV (reference sequence). The CDR3 consists of 15 residues.

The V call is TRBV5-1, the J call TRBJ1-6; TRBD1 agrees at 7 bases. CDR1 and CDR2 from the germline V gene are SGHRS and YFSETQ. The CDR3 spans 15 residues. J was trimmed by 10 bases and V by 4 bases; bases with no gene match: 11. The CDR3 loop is CASSLSGQRGSPLHF. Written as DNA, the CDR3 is TGCGCCAGCAGCCTATCGGGACAGAGGGGATCACCCCTCCACTTT. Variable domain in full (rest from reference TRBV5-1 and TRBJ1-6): KAGVTQTPRYLIKTRGQQVTLSCSPISGHRSVSWYQQTPGQGLQFLFEYFSETQRNKGNFPGRFSGRQFSNSRSEMNVSTLELGDSALYLCASSLSGQRGSPLHFGNGTRLTVT.

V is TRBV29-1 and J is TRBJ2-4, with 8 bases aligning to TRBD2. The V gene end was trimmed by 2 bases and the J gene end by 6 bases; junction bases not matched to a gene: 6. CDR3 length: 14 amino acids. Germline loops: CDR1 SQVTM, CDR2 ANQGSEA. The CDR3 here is CSVEPPGGVNIQYF. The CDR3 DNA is TGCAGCGTTGAACCCCCGGGGGGGGTAAACATTCAGTACTTC.

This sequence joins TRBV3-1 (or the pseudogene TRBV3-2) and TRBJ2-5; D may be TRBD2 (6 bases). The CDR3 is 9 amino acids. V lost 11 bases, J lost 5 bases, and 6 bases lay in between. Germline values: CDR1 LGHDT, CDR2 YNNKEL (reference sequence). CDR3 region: CAAGETQYF. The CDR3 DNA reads TGTGCCGCGGGGGAGACCCAGTACTTC.

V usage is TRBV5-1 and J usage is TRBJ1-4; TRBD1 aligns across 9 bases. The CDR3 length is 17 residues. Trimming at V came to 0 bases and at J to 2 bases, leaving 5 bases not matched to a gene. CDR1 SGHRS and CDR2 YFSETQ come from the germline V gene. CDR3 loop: CASSLGTGVYTNEKLFF. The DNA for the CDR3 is TGCGCCAGCAGCTTGGGGACAGGGGTTTATACTAATGAAAAACTGTTTTTT.

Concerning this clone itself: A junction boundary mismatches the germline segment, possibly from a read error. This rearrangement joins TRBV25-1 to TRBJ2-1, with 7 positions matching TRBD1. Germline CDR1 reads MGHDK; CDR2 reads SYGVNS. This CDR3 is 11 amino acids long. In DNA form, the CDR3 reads TGTGCCAGCAGTGAAAGACAGGGATTGCTCTTC. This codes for CASSERQGLLF.

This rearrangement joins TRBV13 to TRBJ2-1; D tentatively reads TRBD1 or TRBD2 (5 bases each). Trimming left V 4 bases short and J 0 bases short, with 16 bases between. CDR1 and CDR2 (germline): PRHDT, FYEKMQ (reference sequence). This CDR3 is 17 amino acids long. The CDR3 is CASSSGLGRSSYNEQFF. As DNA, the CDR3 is TGTGCCAGCAGCTCAGGGTTGGGGAGAAGCTCCTACAATGAGCAGTTCTTC.